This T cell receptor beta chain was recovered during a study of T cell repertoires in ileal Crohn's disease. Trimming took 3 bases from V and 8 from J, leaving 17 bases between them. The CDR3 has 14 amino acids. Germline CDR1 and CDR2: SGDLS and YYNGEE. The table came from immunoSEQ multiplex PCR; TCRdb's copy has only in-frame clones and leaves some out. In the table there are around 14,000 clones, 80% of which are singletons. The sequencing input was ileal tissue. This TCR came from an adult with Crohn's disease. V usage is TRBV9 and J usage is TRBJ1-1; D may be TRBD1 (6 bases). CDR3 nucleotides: TGTGCCAGCAGCGCCACTATCCGGGACAACGAAGCTTTCTTT. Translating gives CASSATIRDNEAFF.